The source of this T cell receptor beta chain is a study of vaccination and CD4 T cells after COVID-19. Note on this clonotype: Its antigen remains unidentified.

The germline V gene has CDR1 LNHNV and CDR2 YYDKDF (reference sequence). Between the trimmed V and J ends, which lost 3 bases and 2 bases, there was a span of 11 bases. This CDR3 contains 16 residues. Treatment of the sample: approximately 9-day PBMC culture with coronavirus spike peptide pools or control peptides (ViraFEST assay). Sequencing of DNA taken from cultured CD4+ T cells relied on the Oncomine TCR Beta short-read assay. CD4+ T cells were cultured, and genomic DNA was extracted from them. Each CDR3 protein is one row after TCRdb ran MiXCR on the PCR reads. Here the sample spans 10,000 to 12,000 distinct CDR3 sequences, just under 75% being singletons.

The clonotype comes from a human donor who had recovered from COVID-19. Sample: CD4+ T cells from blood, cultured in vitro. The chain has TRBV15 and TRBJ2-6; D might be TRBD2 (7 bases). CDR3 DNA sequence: TGTGCCACCAGCAGGGGGGGGGGCGCTGGGGCCAACGTCCTGACTTTC. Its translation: CATSRGGGAGANVLTF. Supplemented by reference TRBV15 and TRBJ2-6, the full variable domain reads DAMVIQNPRYQVTQFGKPVTLSCSQTLNHNVMYWYQQKSSQAPKLLFHYYDKDFNNEADTPDNFQSRRPNTSFCFLDIRSPGLGDTAMYLCATSRGGGAGANVLTFGAGSRLTVL.